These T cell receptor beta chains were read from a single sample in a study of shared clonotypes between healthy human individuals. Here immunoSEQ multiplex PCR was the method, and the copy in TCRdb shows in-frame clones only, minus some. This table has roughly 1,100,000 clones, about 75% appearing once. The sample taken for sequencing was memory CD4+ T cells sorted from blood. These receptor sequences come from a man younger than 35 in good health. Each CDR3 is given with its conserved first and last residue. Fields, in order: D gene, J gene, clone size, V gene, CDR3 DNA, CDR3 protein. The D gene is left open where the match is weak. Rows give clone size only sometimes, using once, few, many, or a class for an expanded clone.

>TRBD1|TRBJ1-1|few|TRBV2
TGTGCCAGCAATGGACAGGGGAGGGACACTGAAGCTTTCTTT
CASNGQGRDTEAFF
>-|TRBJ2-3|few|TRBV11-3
TGTGCCAGCAGCTTTGGTAGCGAAGGTGGTGATACGCAGTATTTT
CASSFGSEGGDTQYF
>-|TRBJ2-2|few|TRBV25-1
TGTGCCAGCAGTGAAGGGCTAGTAGCCGGGGAGCTGTTTTTT
CASSEGLVAGELFF
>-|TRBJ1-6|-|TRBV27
TGTGCCAGCAGGATGGGGATTAATTCACCCCTCCACTTT
CASRMGINSPLHF
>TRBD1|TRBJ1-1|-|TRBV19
TGTGCCAGTAGTATCCTATGGACAGGGGCTGAAGCTTTCTTT
CASSILWTGAEAFF
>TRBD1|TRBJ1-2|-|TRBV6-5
TGTGCCAGCAGTCGCCAGGGACAGGGGGAGAGCTACACCTTC
CASSRQGQGESYTF
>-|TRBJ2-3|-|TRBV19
TGTGCCAGTAGTACCATAAGGGGGGATACGCAGTATTTT
CASSTIRGDTQYF
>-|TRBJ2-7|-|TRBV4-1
TGCGCCAGCAGCCAAGATCCTCCAGGTTCAAGCTCCTACGAGCAGTACTTC
CASSQDPPGSSSYEQYF
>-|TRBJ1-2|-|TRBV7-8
TGTGCCAGCAGCTTAGAGGGGGGAATCTATGGCTACACCTTC
CASSLEGGIYGYTF
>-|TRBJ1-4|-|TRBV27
TGTGCCAGCAGTTTAGGGGGACGGGCCGCAACTAATGAAAAACTGTTTTTT
CASSLGGRAATNEKLFF
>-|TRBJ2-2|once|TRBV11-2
TGTGCCAGCAGCTTTGTCGGACAACAAGCGAACACCGGGGAGCTGTTTTTT
CASSFVGQQANTGELFF
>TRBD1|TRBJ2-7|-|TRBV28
TGTGCCAGCAGGCGACAGGGGGCAAACTACGAGCAGTACTTC
CASRRQGANYEQYF
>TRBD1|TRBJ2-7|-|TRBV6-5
TGTGCCAGCAGTTACTTGCCGGGACAGTCGTACGAGCAGTACTTC
CASSYLPGQSYEQYF
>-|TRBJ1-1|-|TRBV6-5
TGTGCCAGCATGCCGGCAGCTGCCCTTGAAGCTTTCTTT
CASMPAAALEAFF
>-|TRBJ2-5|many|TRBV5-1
TGCGCCAGCAGCTCGCATTTAGCAGGCCAAGAGACCCAGTACTTC
CASSSHLAGQETQYF
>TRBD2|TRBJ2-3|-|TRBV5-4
TGTGCCAGCAGCGTAGGACTAGCGGGGGCCAGCACAGATACGCAGTATTTT
CASSVGLAGASTDTQYF
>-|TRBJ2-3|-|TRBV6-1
TGTGCCAGCAGTGCGGCGGACACAGATACGCAGTATTTT
CASSAADTDTQYF
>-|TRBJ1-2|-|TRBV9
TGTGCCAGCAGCGCCGCCCCCTTAGCTAACTATGGCTACACCTTC
CASSAAPLANYGYTF
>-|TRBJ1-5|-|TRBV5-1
TGCGCCAGCAGCCCGAGGACGGGGCAGCCCCAGCATTTT
CASSPRTGQPQHF
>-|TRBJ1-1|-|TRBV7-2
TGTGCCAGCAGCTTAGTTTTTACGGCGGCTTTCTTT
CASSLVFTAAFF
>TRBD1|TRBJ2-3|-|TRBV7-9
TGTGCCAGCAGCTTTCCCCCAGGGGGCCGGGATACGCAGTATTTT
CASSFPPGGRDTQYF
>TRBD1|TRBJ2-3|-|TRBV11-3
TGTGCCAGCAGCCACAGGGGAGCAGGAGATACGCAGTATTTT
CASSHRGAGDTQYF
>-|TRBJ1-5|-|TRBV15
TGTGCCACCAGCATACAGGTTAATCAGCCCCAGCATTTT
CATSIQVNQPQHF
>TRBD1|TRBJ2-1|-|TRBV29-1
TGCAGCGCCGGGGACAGGGTCCTTAGCTCCTACAATGAGCAGTTCTTC
CSAGDRVLSSYNEQFF
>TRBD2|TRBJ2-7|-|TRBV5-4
TGTGCCAGACCCGAGGGACTAGCGGTCCACGAGCAGTACTTC
CARPEGLAVHEQYF
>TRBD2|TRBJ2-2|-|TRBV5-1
TGCGCCAGCAGCTTGGTAGGGAGGGGCACCGGGGAGCTGTTTTTT
CASSLVGRGTGELFF
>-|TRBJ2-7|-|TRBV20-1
TGCAGTGTGCAAAAGACCTACGAGCAGTACTTC
CSVQKTYEQYF
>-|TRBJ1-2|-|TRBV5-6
TGTGCCAGCAGCCCCCCCGGGAGGGACTATGGCTACACCTTC
CASSPPGRDYGYTF
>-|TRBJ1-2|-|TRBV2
TGTGCCAGCAGTGAAGGCGTCAGGACGGGTGGCTACACCTTC
CASSEGVRTGGYTF
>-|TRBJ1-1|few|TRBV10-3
TGTGCCATCAGTGACGGTTGGGAAGCTTTCTTT
CAISDGWEAFF
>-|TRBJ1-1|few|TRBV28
TGTGCCAGCAGTTTCAACCAAGGGGGGTACAGGAACACTGAAGCTTTCTTT
CASSFNQGGYRNTEAFF
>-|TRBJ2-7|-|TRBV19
TGTGCCAGTACCATCCAGGGGGGAGGGCCTTACGAGCAGTACTTC
CASTIQGGGPYEQYF
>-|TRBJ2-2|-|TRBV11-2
TGTGCCAGCAGCCAGACGAACACCGGGGAGCTGTTTTTT
CASSQTNTGELFF
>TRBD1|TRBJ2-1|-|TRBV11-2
TGTGCCAGCACCTTGCAGGGGGCTTCCTACAATGAGCAGTTCTTC
CASTLQGASYNEQFF
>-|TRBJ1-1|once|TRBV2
TGTGCCAGCAACCCAGACAGTCCGAACACTGAAGCTTTCTTT
CASNPDSPNTEAFF
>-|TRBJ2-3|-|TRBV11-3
TGTGCCAGCAGCTTAGATGCCCCCCCAGATACGCAGTATTTT
CASSLDAPPDTQYF
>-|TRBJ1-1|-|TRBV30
TGTGCCTGGAGTGTATATGGCACGGGATTGAACACTGAAGCTTTCTTT
CAWSVYGTGLNTEAFF
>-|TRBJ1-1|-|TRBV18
TGTGCCAGCTCACCGGGGTATTTGGTTTTGAACACTGAAGCTTTCTTT
CASSPGYLVLNTEAFF
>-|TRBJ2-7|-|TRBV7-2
TGTGCCAGCAGCCTGGGTGGGGGAGTGCGCGAGCAGTACTTC
CASSLGGGVREQYF
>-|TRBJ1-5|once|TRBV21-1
TGTGCCAGCAGCAAAGGACGGAGAAGGGGCAGCAATCAGCCCCAGCATTTT
CASSKGRRRGSNQPQHF
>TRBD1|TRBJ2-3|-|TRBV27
TGTGCCAGCACTAGACCGGACAGGGGGCCAGATACGCAGTATTTT
CASTRPDRGPDTQYF
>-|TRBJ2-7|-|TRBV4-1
TGCGCCAGCAGCCAAATTACTGGGGCTGTAAATTACGAGCAGTACTTC
CASSQITGAVNYEQYF